This T cell receptor (beta chain) was sequenced in a study of CD8 T cells in ankylosing spondylitis. With molecular barcodes, quantitative 5'-RACE was used to make the TCR beta libraries. TCRdb called the 5' RACE reads again in MiXCR, with one record for every CDR3 protein. The sample carries roughly 300,000 distinct CDR3 sequences, roughly 8% recorded once. Study results and caveats: As reported, disease-linked clones showed significant enrichment in matched ankylosing spondylitis synovial fluid. Several highly homologous variants made up a TCR beta motif, and this motif appeared characteristic of ankylosing spondylitis blood.

As to this clonotype: Its antigen is undetermined.

Sample: blood, either unsorted or a sorted T cell fraction (not recorded which). The TCR was taken from a male donor with ankylosing spondylitis.

In DNA, the CDR3 is TGCGCCAGCAGCTACGAGGGGTCGAGCTCCTACAATGAGCAGTTCTTC. Protein product: CASSYEGSSSYNEQFF. The V gene is TRBV5-1, the J gene TRBJ2-1; D might be TRBD1 or TRBD2, each matching 5 bases. Trimming removed 3 bases at V and 0 bases at J, with 13 bases between. The CDR3 spans 16 residues. Germline V gene sequence: CDR1 SGHRS, CDR2 YFSETQ.